The rows below give T cell receptor beta chains drawn from one sample of a study of control samples from healthy donors and cancer patients. Libraries were prepared by immunoSEQ multiplex PCR; TCRdb keeps only in-frame clonotypes and omits some of them. The table lists 95,000 to 150,000 clones, 90% to 95% of them singletons. Source material: blood. These receptors were taken from a woman under 30 in good health. Both conserved end residues are part of each CDR3. Each record gives: V gene, J gene, D gene, clone size, CDR3 DNA, CDR3 protein. D genes are given only for firm matches. Only part of the rows carry a size: once, few, many, or a class if the clone is expanded.

v_gene: TRBV18; j_gene: TRBJ2-7; d_gene: TRBD2; abundance: -; CDR3nt: TGTGCCAGCTCACCGCGGCGACTAGCGGGAGTCAGGGGCTACGAGCAGTACTTC; CDR3aa: CASSPRRLAGVRGYEQYF
v_gene: TRBV19; j_gene: TRBJ2-5; d_gene: -; abundance: -; CDR3nt: TGTGCCAGTAGTCTAGGGGGAGCTGGAGAGACCCAGTACTTC; CDR3aa: CASSLGGAGETQYF
v_gene: TRBV11-2; j_gene: TRBJ2-1; d_gene: -; abundance: -; CDR3nt: TGTGCCAGCAGCCTACACAGCGGCAGGGGTTTGTACAATGAGCAGTTCTTC; CDR3aa: CASSLHSGRGLYNEQFF
v_gene: TRBV12-3/TRBV12-4; j_gene: TRBJ2-3; d_gene: -; abundance: -; CDR3nt: TGTGCCAGCTTGGGGCAGAGCACAGATACGCAGTATTTT; CDR3aa: CASLGQSTDTQYF
v_gene: TRBV29-1; j_gene: TRBJ1-1; d_gene: -; abundance: -; CDR3nt: TGCAGCGTTGAAGGCGAAATGAACACTGAAGCTTTCTTT; CDR3aa: CSVEGEMNTEAFF
v_gene: TRBV9; j_gene: TRBJ2-3; d_gene: -; abundance: -; CDR3nt: TGTGCCAGCAGCGTAGGGGTTACAGATACGCAGTATTTT; CDR3aa: CASSVGVTDTQYF
v_gene: TRBV23-1; j_gene: TRBJ2-1; d_gene: TRBD2; abundance: once; CDR3nt: TGCGCCAGCAGTCATAGCGGGCCCATAGACAATGAGCAGTTCTTC; CDR3aa: CASSHSGPIDNEQFF
v_gene: TRBV28; j_gene: TRBJ1-2; d_gene: -; abundance: -; CDR3nt: TGTGCCAGCAGTTTCCCCTCAGGGAGCTATGGCTACACCTTC; CDR3aa: CASSFPSGSYGYTF
v_gene: TRBV14; j_gene: TRBJ2-2; d_gene: -; abundance: -; CDR3nt: TGTGCCAGCAGCCAAGAATCGTTCGCGAACACCGGGGAGCTGTTTTTT; CDR3aa: CASSQESFANTGELFF
v_gene: TRBV4-2; j_gene: TRBJ1-1; d_gene: -; abundance: -; CDR3nt: TGTGCCAGCAGCGATACCGGGACCGCCATATATGAAGCTTTCTTT; CDR3aa: CASSDTGTAIYEAFF
v_gene: TRBV4-3; j_gene: TRBJ1-4; d_gene: -; abundance: -; CDR3nt: TGCGCCAGCAGCCAAGAGGGCCGATCGAATAATGAAAAACTGTTTTTT; CDR3aa: CASSQEGRSNNEKLFF
v_gene: TRBV30; j_gene: TRBJ2-7; d_gene: -; abundance: -; CDR3nt: TGTGCCTGGAGTGTTCAGGGTCGGTCCTACGAGCAGTACTTC; CDR3aa: CAWSVQGRSYEQYF
v_gene: TRBV18; j_gene: TRBJ2-1; d_gene: -; abundance: -; CDR3nt: TGTGCCAGCTCACCGCAGGGTTACAATGAGCAGTTCTTC; CDR3aa: CASSPQGYNEQFF
v_gene: TRBV6-5; j_gene: TRBJ1-1; d_gene: -; abundance: -; CDR3nt: TGTGCCAGCAGTAAACTCAGGGGCACTGAAGCTTTCTTT; CDR3aa: CASSKLRGTEAFF
v_gene: TRBV7-8; j_gene: TRBJ1-2; d_gene: -; abundance: -; CDR3nt: TGTGCCAGCAGCTCAGGACAGACCCCTCTCCTTAACTATGGCTACACCTTC; CDR3aa: CASSSGQTPLLNYGYTF
v_gene: TRBV3-1/TRBV3-2; j_gene: TRBJ1-2; d_gene: -; abundance: -; CDR3nt: TGTGCCAGCAGCCAAGATCGGGGGTACTATGGCTACACCTTC; CDR3aa: CASSQDRGYYGYTF
v_gene: TRBV30; j_gene: TRBJ2-5; d_gene: TRBD1; abundance: -; CDR3nt: TGTGCCTGGACCCCAGGGACAGGACAAGAGACCCAGTACTTC; CDR3aa: CAWTPGTGQETQYF
v_gene: TRBV30; j_gene: TRBJ1-5; d_gene: TRBD1; abundance: -; CDR3nt: TGTGCCTGGAGTGTACGGGTAGGGGGCAAGAGGAATCAGCCCCAGCATTTT; CDR3aa: CAWSVRVGGKRNQPQHF
v_gene: TRBV3-1/TRBV3-2; j_gene: TRBJ2-7; d_gene: TRBD2; abundance: -; CDR3nt: TGTGCCAGCAGCCATAACCTACTAGCGGGAGATGGGTTCCACGAGCAGTACTTC; CDR3aa: CASSHNLLAGDGFHEQYF
v_gene: TRBV28; j_gene: TRBJ1-4; d_gene: -; abundance: -; CDR3nt: TGTGCCGCCTCAGGAATTAGAGAAAAACTGTTTTTT; CDR3aa: CAASGIREKLFF
v_gene: TRBV2; j_gene: TRBJ1-2; d_gene: -; abundance: -; CDR3nt: TGTGCCAGCGGGAGGGGAGGGGGAGGCTACACCTTC; CDR3aa: CASGRGGGGYTF
v_gene: TRBV5-1; j_gene: TRBJ2-3; d_gene: -; abundance: -; CDR3nt: TGCGCCAGCAGCTTGTACGGGGGAGATACGCAGTATTTT; CDR3aa: CASSLYGGDTQYF
v_gene: TRBV27; j_gene: TRBJ1-1; d_gene: -; abundance: -; CDR3nt: TGTGCCAGCAGTTTGCGAAGAGGGCACACTGAAGCTTTCTTT; CDR3aa: CASSLRRGHTEAFF
v_gene: TRBV19; j_gene: TRBJ1-5; d_gene: -; abundance: -; CDR3nt: TGTGCCAGTAGTATTGGGGCCTTGGGGGGTCAGCCCCAGCATTTT; CDR3aa: CASSIGALGGQPQHF
v_gene: TRBV15; j_gene: TRBJ1-2; d_gene: -; abundance: -; CDR3nt: TGTGCCACCAGCAACATCGGGACCGAAAGTCCGCCCCGCTATGGCTACACCTTC; CDR3aa: CATSNIGTESPPRYGYTF
v_gene: TRBV7-9; j_gene: TRBJ1-4; d_gene: -; abundance: -; CDR3nt: TGTGCCAGCAGCTTATCGACGGGGAATGAAAAACTGTTTTTT; CDR3aa: CASSLSTGNEKLFF
v_gene: TRBV6-2/TRBV6-3; j_gene: TRBJ2-6; d_gene: -; abundance: -; CDR3nt: TGTGCCAGCAGTCCGACGGGGCACTCTGGGGCCAACGTCCTGACTTTC; CDR3aa: CASSPTGHSGANVLTF
v_gene: TRBV7-9; j_gene: TRBJ1-5; d_gene: -; abundance: -; CDR3nt: TGTGCCAGCAGCCCGGGAGGTGTGGGGAATCAGCCCCAGCATTTT; CDR3aa: CASSPGGVGNQPQHF
v_gene: TRBV20-1; j_gene: TRBJ1-1; d_gene: TRBD1; abundance: -; CDR3nt: TGCAGTGCTACAGGGGGCACTGAAGCTTTCTTT; CDR3aa: CSATGGTEAFF
v_gene: TRBV21-1; j_gene: TRBJ1-5; d_gene: -; abundance: -; CDR3nt: TGTGCCAGCAGCAAAATTAATCACGCGGGACAGCACTGCCCAAGCAATCAGCCCCAGCATTTT; CDR3aa: CASSKINHAGQHCPSNQPQHF
v_gene: TRBV7-2; j_gene: TRBJ2-5; d_gene: -; abundance: -; CDR3nt: TGTGCCAGCAGCCCCAAAGAGACCCAGTACTTC; CDR3aa: CASSPKETQYF
v_gene: TRBV19; j_gene: TRBJ2-5; d_gene: TRBD2; abundance: -; CDR3nt: TGTGCCAGTAGTATACGTCTAGCGGACCTTCAAGAGACCCAGTACTTC; CDR3aa: CASSIRLADLQETQYF
v_gene: TRBV7-9; j_gene: TRBJ1-5; d_gene: TRBD1; abundance: -; CDR3nt: TGTGCCAGCAGCTTAGGGGACAGGGGGCTTAGCAATCAGCCCCAGCATTTT; CDR3aa: CASSLGDRGLSNQPQHF
v_gene: TRBV7-8; j_gene: TRBJ2-7; d_gene: -; abundance: -; CDR3nt: TGTGCCAGCAGCTTAGCGCCCTGGGCAGGGGGGGCCTACGAGCAGTACTTC; CDR3aa: CASSLAPWAGGAYEQYF
v_gene: TRBV9; j_gene: TRBJ2-3; d_gene: TRBD1; abundance: -; CDR3nt: TGTGCCAGCAGCGCAACAGGGGACCGCACAGATACGCAGTATTTT; CDR3aa: CASSATGDRTDTQYF
v_gene: TRBV10-3; j_gene: TRBJ2-3; d_gene: TRBD2; abundance: -; CDR3nt: TGTGCCATCGAGGAGGGACTAGCGGGAGCGGACAGCACAGATACGCAGTATTTT; CDR3aa: CAIEEGLAGADSTDTQYF
v_gene: TRBV29-1; j_gene: TRBJ1-3; d_gene: -; abundance: -; CDR3nt: TGCAGCGTAGGGACCTCTGGAAACACCATATATTTT; CDR3aa: CSVGTSGNTIYF
v_gene: TRBV27; j_gene: TRBJ1-5; d_gene: -; abundance: -; CDR3nt: TGTGCCAGCAGTTTCAGGGGAGTTAGCAATCAGCCCCAGCATTTT; CDR3aa: CASSFRGVSNQPQHF
v_gene: TRBV18; j_gene: TRBJ1-5; d_gene: -; abundance: -; CDR3nt: TGTGCCAGCTCCCCTAGGTATGCCCCGGTATGCCTATCGCCCCAGCATTTT; CDR3aa: CASSPRYAPVCLSPQHF
v_gene: TRBV6-5; j_gene: TRBJ1-1; d_gene: -; abundance: -; CDR3nt: TGTGCCAGCAGGCCGACAGACCAGAACACTGAAGCTTTCTTT; CDR3aa: CASRPTDQNTEAFF
v_gene: TRBV10-3; j_gene: TRBJ1-6; d_gene: TRBD1; abundance: once; CDR3nt: TGTGCCATCAGTGAGTCCGGGACAGGGAGCTCCTATAATTCACCCCTCCACTTT; CDR3aa: CAISESGTGSSYNSPLHF
v_gene: TRBV5-4; j_gene: TRBJ1-1; d_gene: -; abundance: -; CDR3nt: TGTGCCAGCAGCTTTGGCGGAACTGAAGCTTTCTTT; CDR3aa: CASSFGGTEAFF
v_gene: TRBV7-9; j_gene: TRBJ2-5; d_gene: -; abundance: -; CDR3nt: TGTGCCAGCAGCTTAGCCAGGGTTCTCTTGGAGACCCAGTACTTC; CDR3aa: CASSLARVLLETQYF
v_gene: TRBV6-4; j_gene: TRBJ2-3; d_gene: -; abundance: -; CDR3nt: TGTGCCAGCAGTGAGGGGGGGCTCAGCACAGATACGCAGTATTTT; CDR3aa: CASSEGGLSTDTQYF
v_gene: TRBV6-4; j_gene: TRBJ2-6; d_gene: TRBD2; abundance: once; CDR3nt: TGTGCCAGGAAGGGCGGGAGGGCCGGCACTGGGGCCAACGTCCTGACTTTC; CDR3aa: CARKGGRAGTGANVLTF
v_gene: TRBV9; j_gene: TRBJ2-5; d_gene: TRBD2; abundance: -; CDR3nt: TGTGCCAGCAGCAAAGCGGGGGGTCCCGGGGAGACCCAGTACTTC; CDR3aa: CASSKAGGPGETQYF
v_gene: TRBV21-1; j_gene: TRBJ2-7; d_gene: -; abundance: -; CDR3nt: TGTGCCAGCCCGAAGTCCGACAGGTGGGATTACGAGCAGTACTTC; CDR3aa: CASPKSDRWDYEQYF
v_gene: TRBV9; j_gene: TRBJ2-1; d_gene: -; abundance: -; CDR3nt: TGTGCCAGCAGCGCAAGAGGGGGTCTCAGCTCCTACAATGAGCAGTTCTTC; CDR3aa: CASSARGGLSSYNEQFF
v_gene: TRBV5-6; j_gene: TRBJ1-1; d_gene: TRBD1; abundance: -; CDR3nt: TGTGCCAGCAGCTTTCAAAACAGGGGGCCGAACACTGAAGCTTTCTTT; CDR3aa: CASSFQNRGPNTEAFF
v_gene: TRBV7-9; j_gene: TRBJ1-1; d_gene: TRBD1; abundance: -; CDR3nt: TGTGCCAGCAGTTTCGACAGGGTCACTGAAGCTTTCTTT; CDR3aa: CASSFDRVTEAFF
v_gene: TRBV7-2; j_gene: TRBJ1-3; d_gene: -; abundance: -; CDR3nt: TGTGCCAGCAGCTTATTAGTAGCCGCCGGAAACACCATATATTTT; CDR3aa: CASSLLVAAGNTIYF
v_gene: TRBV7-2; j_gene: TRBJ1-2; d_gene: -; abundance: -; CDR3nt: TGTGCCAGCAGCTTACTCGACAGCTACTATGGCTACACCTTC; CDR3aa: CASSLLDSYYGYTF
v_gene: TRBV5-4; j_gene: TRBJ2-1; d_gene: TRBD2; abundance: -; CDR3nt: TGTGCCAGCAGCTTGCGGAGAGGAGCGGGAGGACCGAGGGACAATGAGCAGTTCTTC; CDR3aa: CASSLRRGAGGPRDNEQFF
v_gene: TRBV6-1; j_gene: TRBJ1-2; d_gene: TRBD1; abundance: -; CDR3nt: TGTGCCAGCAGTGAATCTCGTATGGGGACAGCGAGCTACACCTTC; CDR3aa: CASSESRMGTASYTF
v_gene: TRBV5-4; j_gene: TRBJ1-1; d_gene: -; abundance: -; CDR3nt: TGTGCCAGCAGGTCACTCCTGAACACTGAAGCTTTCTTT; CDR3aa: CASRSLLNTEAFF
v_gene: TRBV27; j_gene: TRBJ2-3; d_gene: -; abundance: -; CDR3nt: TGTGCCAGCAGTTACGGAGATACGCAGTATTTT; CDR3aa: CASSYGDTQYF
v_gene: TRBV19; j_gene: TRBJ2-3; d_gene: -; abundance: -; CDR3nt: TGTGCCAGTAGTGACCACCCAGGGTTCAACACAGATACGCAGTATTTT; CDR3aa: CASSDHPGFNTDTQYF
v_gene: TRBV30; j_gene: TRBJ2-7; d_gene: -; abundance: -; CDR3nt: TGTGCCTGGGTCCCCCAGGGGAGCTCCTACGAGCAGTACTTC; CDR3aa: CAWVPQGSSYEQYF
v_gene: TRBV24-1; j_gene: TRBJ2-1; d_gene: TRBD1; abundance: -; CDR3nt: TGTGCCACCAGTGATCCTGGACAGGGGGTAGGTAATGAGCAGTTCTTC; CDR3aa: CATSDPGQGVGNEQFF